These 30 T cell receptor beta chains share one sample of origin, sequenced in a study of Ad26.COV2.S vaccination and SARS-CoV-2 variants. Assay used: immunoSEQ multiplex PCR; TCRdb lists only in-frame clones, some missing. This table has some 350,000 clones, 92% appearing once. This sample comprised peripheral blood, obtained after recovery from COVID-19. The receptors here all came from a human donor who had recovered from COVID-19.

This chain joins TRBV5-4 and TRBJ2-1, with 7 bases fitting TRBD1. In germline, CDR1 is SGHNT, CDR2 YYREEE (reference sequence). The CDR3 is 15 amino acids. With 4 bases clipped from V and 7 bases from J, the junction kept 11 bases outside the gene matches. The CDR3 sequence: CASSPRTGVKNEQFF. In DNA form, the CDR3 reads TGTGCCAGCAGCCCTCGGACAGGAGTTAAGAATGAGCAGTTCTTC. The variable domain in full, completed from reference TRBV5-4 and TRBJ2-1, reads ETGVTQSPTHLIKTRGQQVTLRCSSQSGHNTVSWYQQALGQGPQFIFQYYREEENGRGNFPPRFSGLQFPNYSSELNVNALELDDSALYLCASSPRTGVKNEQFFGPGTRLTVL.

This sequence joins TRBV5-1 and TRBJ2-3; D remains unclear. Trimming took off 2 bases at V and 0 bases at J, with 7 bases between the two ends. CDR3 length: 14 amino acids. CDR1 SGHRS and CDR2 YFSETQ come from the germline V gene. CDR3 nucleotides: TGCGCCAGCAGCTTTCAACCTAGCACAGATACGCAGTATTTT. This translates into CASSFQPSTDTQYF.

The genes are TRBV7-9 and TRBJ2-5; D is undetermined. The germline V gene has CDR1 SEHNR and CDR2 FQNEAQ (reference sequence). The length of the CDR3 is 12 residues. Trimming removed 5 bases at V and 12 bases at J, with 16 bases between. The CDR3 DNA reads TGTGCCAGCAGCCTCTTCGCGACGGACGAGTACTTC. Translated: CASSLFATDEYF.

This clone has only one observation. The gene calls are TRBV23-1 and TRBJ2-4; D ambiguous. TRBV23-1 is filed as an ORF, its function uncertain. Trimming removed 4 bases at V and 1 base at J, with 17 bases between. This CDR3 has 17 residues. CDR3 region: CASSRISGLKAKNIQYF. CDR3 DNA: TGCGCCAGCAGTCGGATTTCAGGCCTCAAGGCCAAAAACATTCAGTACTTC.

The chain uses TRBV27 and TRBJ2-7, with D tentatively TRBD1 or TRBD2 (7 bases each). The CDR3 contains 16 residues. Germline loops: CDR1 MNHEY, CDR2 SMNVEV (reference sequence). The V and J ends lost 0 bases and 0 bases respectively, with 12 bases between them. CDR3 in amino acids: CASSLSSGTVSYEQYF. CDR3 coding DNA: TGTGCCAGCAGTTTATCAAGCGGGACAGTCTCCTACGAGCAGTACTTC.

The V and J genes are TRBV18 and TRBJ2-6; TRBD1 agrees at 7 bases. Germline lookup yields CDR1 KGHSH and CDR2 LQKENI. V gave up 3 bases and J gave up 0 bases; unmatched junction bases: 14. CDR3 length: 20 residues. The CDR3 DNA reads as TGTGCCAGCTCACCCATTCTCGGACAGGCGGCCTTCTCTGGGGCCAACGTCCTGACTTTC. Protein: CASSPILGQAAFSGANVLTF.

This chain uses TRBV6-5 with TRBJ1-4, with D uncertain. CDR1 and CDR2 from the germline V gene are MNHEY and SVGAGI. Trimming removed 6 bases at V and 5 bases at J, with 13 bases between. CDR3 size: 14 residues. This CDR3 is CASSLGLTNEKLFF. CDR3 DNA sequence: TGTGCCAGCAGCCTAGGACTGACCAATGAAAAACTGTTTTTT.

This sequence joins TRBV5-6 and TRBJ1-2, with D unresolved. Looked up from germline, CDR1 is SGHDT and CDR2 is YYEEEE. V was trimmed by 2 bases and J by 4 bases, leaving 9 bases between them. This CDR3 contains 13 residues. CDR3 DNA sequence: TGTGCCAGCAGCTTATCCAGTCCCTATGGCTACACCTTC. Amino acids: CASSLSSPYGYTF.

The chain employs TRBV7-9 and TRBJ1-1; no firm D call. V was cut by 2 bases and J by 6 bases, with 7 bases left in between. The CDR3 is 12 residues long. CDR1 SEHNR and CDR2 FQNEAQ come from the germline V gene (reference sequence). CDR3 amino acids: CASSLSAAEAFF. CDR3 nucleotide sequence: TGTGCCAGCAGCTTATCGGCGGCTGAAGCTTTCTTT.

V is TRBV4-2 and J is TRBJ1-5; D is possibly TRBD1 (5 bases). Germline V CDR1 and CDR2: LGHNA, YNFKEQ. This CDR3 is built from 14 residues. Trimming took off 4 bases at V and 4 bases at J, with 11 bases between the two ends. The CDR3 bases are TGTGCCAGCAGCCGGGGGGAGGGGAATCAGCCCCAGCATTTT. Its translation: CASSRGEGNQPQHF.

This clone was seen at least ten times. This chain links TRBV28 with TRBJ1-1, with D perhaps TRBD1 (6 bases). V was trimmed by 7 bases and J by 11 bases, leaving 29 bases between them. CDR1 is MDHEN and CDR2 is SYDVKM in the germline V gene. This CDR3 has 16 residues. The CDR3 coding sequence is TGTGCCAGCACCCCCCCGACAGGCCGTTTGGGTCTTGCGGCTTTCTTT. It is translated as CASTPPTGRLGLAAFF.

The chain uses TRBV5-4 and TRBJ1-2; 9 bases are a match to TRBD1. V lost 3 bases, J lost 4 bases, and 4 bases stayed unmatched. This CDR3 spans 14 amino acids. The germline CDR1 and CDR2 sequences are SGHNT and YYREEE (reference sequence). The CDR3: CASSSGQGIYGYTF. DNA of the CDR3: TGTGCCAGCAGCTCGGGACAGGGAATCTATGGCTACACCTTC.

The chain recombines TRBV7-8 with TRBJ1-1; TRBD1 matches at 9 bases. J lost 6 bases, V lost 2 bases, and 22 bases had no gene match. Per the germline V gene, CDR1 is SGHVS and CDR2 is FQNEAQ. This CDR3 spans 20 amino acids. This chain's CDR3 is CASSLLHFAGDRGLNPEAFF. DNA for the CDR3: TGTGCCAGCAGCTTATTGCACTTTGCTGGAGACAGGGGGTTAAATCCTGAAGCTTTCTTT. The full variable domain, with the rest looked up from reference TRBV7-8 and TRBJ1-1, is GAGVSQSPRYKVAKRGQDVALRCDPISGHVSLFWYQQALGQGPEFLTYFQNEAQLDKSGLPSDRFFAERPEGSVSTLKIQRTQQEDSAVYLCASSLLHFAGDRGLNPEAFFGQGTRLTVV.

As to this clone: The same CDR3 arises from other DNA sequences in this sample as well. This sequence joins TRBV24-1 and TRBJ2-5; D perhaps matches TRBD2 (5 bases). V was cut by 5 bases and J by 4 bases, with 10 bases left in between. The CDR3 runs to 13 residues. Germline V gene sequence: CDR1 KGHDR, CDR2 SFDVKD. Here the CDR3 reads CATSGRAGETQYF. The CDR3 DNA reads as TGTGCCACCAGTGGCCGGGCGGGAGAGACCCAGTACTTC.

The chain joins TRBV4-3 to TRBJ2-3; D not certain. This CDR3 contains 15 residues. V gave up 1 base and J gave up 5 bases, with 13 bases separating them. Germline values: CDR1 LGHNA, CDR2 YSLEER. CDR3 loop: CASSQVSSRGDTQYF. CDR3 bases: TGCGCCAGCAGCCAAGTTTCTAGTCGCGGAGATACGCAGTATTTT.

The chain employs TRBV29-1 and TRBJ2-3, with 9 bases lining up with TRBD1. The V segment lost 6 bases and the J segment 8 bases; nucleotides outside the gene matches: 9. The CDR3 has 13 amino acids. CDR1 is SQVTM, CDR2 ANQGSEA, per germline. The CDR3: CSVSTQQGATQYF. CDR3 nucleotides: TGCAGCGTAAGCACCCAACAGGGGGCTACGCAGTATTTT.

The V call is TRBV7-2, the J call TRBJ2-5; D may be TRBD1 or TRBD2 (5 bases each). V was shortened by 0 bases and J by 7 bases, with 6 bases between the two germline ends. This CDR3 has 12 residues. From germline, CDR1 is SGHTA and CDR2 FQGNSA. CDR3 region: CASSLAGTTQYF. The DNA of the CDR3 is TGTGCCAGCAGCTTAGCGGGGACGACCCAGTACTTC.

The J gene is TRBJ2-4, the V gene TRBV19, with 8 bases fitting TRBD1. The J segment lost 0 bases and the V segment lost 5 bases, leaving 3 bases of the junction unmatched. The germline V gene encodes CDR1 LNHDA and CDR2 SQIVND (reference sequence). This CDR3 is built from 15 residues. The CDR3 DNA is TGTGCCAGTAGTGACAGGGGTCTAGCCAAAAACATTCAGTACTTC. This gives the protein CASSDRGLAKNIQYF.

The chain combines TRBV11-2 with TRBJ1-4, with no clear D. The CDR3 spans 14 residues. Germline loops: CDR1 SGHAT, CDR2 FQNNGV. Trimming left V 1 base short and J 7 bases short, with 10 bases between. The CDR3 sequence: CASSLVGYGEKLFF. The CDR3 bases are TGTGCCAGCAGCTTAGTAGGGTATGGTGAAAAACTGTTTTTT. Filled out from reference TRBV11-2 and TRBJ1-4, the complete variable domain reads EAGVAQSPRYKIIEKRQSVAFWCNPISGHATLYWYQQILGQGPKLLIQFQNNGVVDDSQLPKDRFSAERLKGVDSTLKIQPAKLEDSAVYLCASSLVGYGEKLFFGSGTQLSVL.

The V gene is TRBV6-5, the J gene TRBJ2-7, with D possibly TRBD2 on 5 matching bases. CDR1 is MNHEY and CDR2 is SVGAGI in the germline V gene. The CDR3 loop spans 14 amino acids. Trimming left V 5 bases short and J 2 bases short, with 13 bases between. CDR3 protein: CASSPGYRAYEQYF. For the CDR3, the DNA is TGTGCCAGCAGTCCGGGGTACCGGGCCTACGAGCAGTACTTC.

The CDR3 sequence: CASSYTRVGSYNEQFF. Written as DNA, the CDR3 is TGTGCCAGCAGTTATACTCGGGTCGGCTCCTACAATGAGCAGTTCTTC. The chain joins TRBV9 to TRBJ2-1; no clear D. V lost 5 bases to trimming and J lost 0 bases, with 15 bases between them. Germline V gives CDR1 SGDLS, CDR2 YYNGEE. CDR3 size: 16 residues.

The V and J genes are TRBV27 and TRBJ1-2; 7 bases are shared with TRBD1. The V gene end was trimmed by 5 bases and the J gene end by 7 bases; junction bases not matched to a gene: 7. CDR1 MNHEY and CDR2 SMNVEV come from the germline V gene (reference sequence). The CDR3 is made up of 13 amino acids. CDR3 sequence reads: CASSPDRASGYTF. The CDR3 DNA reads as TGTGCCAGCAGTCCCGACAGGGCGTCTGGCTACACCTTC.

This chain uses TRBV7-9 with TRBJ1-2; D not resolved. This CDR3 contains 15 residues. V was pared by 1 base and J by 5 bases, with 14 bases between. The germline V gene has CDR1 SEHNR and CDR2 FQNEAQ (reference sequence). CDR3 protein: CASSLVGPLGYGYTF. The CDR3 bases are TGTGCCAGCAGCTTAGTCGGCCCCCTGGGATATGGCTACACCTTC.

The chain links TRBV5-1 to TRBJ1-2; no firm D call. CDR1 is SGHRS, CDR2 YFSETQ, per germline. The V end was cut by 4 bases, the J end by 2 bases, with 9 bases between. The CDR3 length is 13 residues. CDR3: CASSAARNYGYTF. CDR3 in DNA: TGCGCCAGCAGCGCAGCCCGAAACTATGGCTACACCTTC.

The CDR3 is CASSGSLGVIVYNEQFF. The CDR3 DNA is TGTGCCAGCAGCGGAAGTTTAGGGGTGATAGTCTACAATGAGCAGTTCTTC. The V call is TRBV3-1 (or the pseudogene TRBV3-2), the J call TRBJ2-1; a weak D match, TRBD1 (5 bases). V lost 5 bases, J lost 3 bases, and 20 bases lay in between. Germline CDR1 and CDR2: LGHDT and YNNKEL (reference sequence). The CDR3 sequence is 17 residues long.

V gene TRBV12-5 combines with J gene TRBJ2-1; TRBD1 or TRBD2 may be the D gene (6 bases each). CDR3 length: 15 residues. V lost 4 bases to trimming and J lost 7 bases, with 17 bases between them. CDR1 is LGHNT and CDR2 is FRNRAP in the germline V gene. CDR3 in amino acids: CASGSPWGAGNEQFF. CDR3 DNA: TGTGCTAGTGGTTCCCCGTGGGGGGCGGGTAATGAGCAGTTCTTC.

The chain couples TRBV5-6 to TRBJ2-1; 7 bases match TRBD2. The length of the CDR3 is 14 residues. Germline trimming cut 3 bases from V and 7 bases from J; bases unmatched to any gene: 7. Germline CDR1 SGHDT, CDR2 YYEEEE. CDR3 bases: TGTGCCAGCAGCTATGGACTAGTGGGGAATGAGCAGTTCTTC. It translates to CASSYGLVGNEQFF.

The CDR3 reads CASSELGGLGAEAFF. The CDR3 DNA follows: TGTGCCAGCAGTGAATTGGGCGGGCTAGGGGCTGAAGCTTTCTTT. The gene calls are TRBV2 and TRBJ1-1; TRBD1 might be the D (5 bases). V gave up 2 bases and J gave up 6 bases, with 16 bases separating them. CDR3 length: 15 amino acids. Germline CDR1 is SNHLY and CDR2 is FYNNEI.

V and J are TRBV9 and TRBJ2-3; 12 bases fit TRBD1. The CDR3 covers 22 residues. Germline V CDR1 and CDR2: SGDLS, YYNGEE. Trimming cost V 4 bases and J 1 base; bases outside gene matches: 22. CDR3 region: CASSPNGPTGQGAPRGTDTQYF. In DNA, the CDR3 is TGTGCCAGCAGCCCCAATGGCCCCACGGGACAGGGGGCCCCTAGGGGCACAGATACGCAGTATTTT.

The chain has TRBV9 and TRBJ1-5; TRBD1 aligns across 7 bases. With V trimmed by 4 bases and J by 5 bases, 9 bases remained unmatched. Germline V gene data show CDR1 as SGDLS and CDR2 as YYNGEE. CDR3 length: 15 amino acids. The chain's CDR3 is CASSRGQAGDQPQHF. In DNA, the CDR3 is TGTGCCAGCAGCCGCGGACAGGCCGGGGATCAGCCCCAGCATTTT.